This entry lists 3 T cell receptor beta chains sequenced from one sample in a study of cytomegalovirus exposure and HLA in healthy donors. 13 Jbeta primers and 60 Vbeta primers were used for the PCR. Data came from immunoSEQ multiplex PCR; TCRdb stores just in-frame clones and leaves some out. The data contain about 130,000 clones, 75% to 80% of them seen just once; the ten biggest clones take up over 2%. Sample: PBMCs. These receptors were taken from a man under 40 in good health and CMV-seronegative.

This sequence joins TRBV6-1 and TRBJ2-5; 8 nucleotides agree with TRBD2. Per germline, CDR1 MNHNS and CDR2 SASEGT. The CDR3 has 14 amino acids. The junction had 5 bases not matched to a gene; V was cut back by 3 bases and J by 5 bases. The CDR3 spells CASSEAGGAETQYF. The CDR3 DNA reads as TGTGCCAGCAGTGAGGCGGGGGGCGCTGAGACCCAGTACTTC.

The chain links TRBV28 to TRBJ1-3, with D possibly TRBD1 on 5 matching bases. With 4 bases removed from V and 0 bases from J, the gap between germline ends came to 16 bases. Per germline, CDR1 MDHEN and CDR2 SYDVKM. This CDR3 region has 17 residues. The CDR3 sequence is CASSSPSGGNSGNTIYF. DNA for the CDR3: TGTGCCAGCAGTTCCCCCTCGGGGGGGAACTCTGGAAACACCATATATTTT. Full variable domain (missing parts from reference TRBV28 and TRBJ1-3): DVKVTQSSRYLVKRTGEKVFLECVQDMDHENMFWYRQDPGLGLRLIYFSYDVKMKEKGDIPEGYSVSREKKERFSLILESASTNQTSMYLCASSSPSGGNSGNTIYFGEGSWLTVV.

J is TRBJ2-2 and V is TRBV7-2; 10 bases map to TRBD2. Germline V gene lookup returns CDR1 SGHTA and CDR2 FQGNSA. The CDR3 spans 15 residues. V was pared by 5 bases and J by 5 bases, with 5 bases of the junction left unmatched. The CDR3 sequence is CASSQALAGTGELFF. DNA for the CDR3: TGTGCCAGCAGCCAGGCACTAGCGGGAACCGGGGAGCTGTTTTTT.